The 8 T cell receptor beta chains in this list originate from one sample, sequenced in a study of CD8 T cells in ankylosing spondylitis. Study-level results: The study identified a TCR beta motif of roughly eight highly homologous variants that appeared characteristic of ankylosing spondylitis blood.

From the 5' RACE reads, TCRdb called clonotypes with MiXCR, one entry per CDR3 protein. The repertoire holds about 540,000 distinct CDR3 sequences, with roughly 13% as singletons. The antigens of these receptors remain unknown. Material for sequencing was blood, either unsorted or a sorted T cell fraction (not recorded which). Receptors originate from a male donor with ankylosing spondylitis.

This clonotype has more than one count but fewer than ten. J is TRBJ1-1 and V is TRBV2; D is ambiguous. This CDR3 comprises 12 residues. V dropped 8 bases and J dropped 0 bases, with 7 bases sitting between them. The V gene's germline CDR1 is SNHLY and CDR2 FYNNEI. The CDR3 DNA is TGTGCCAGCGGAGGATTGAACACTGAAGCTTTCTTT. The encoded protein is CASGGLNTEAFF.

The V gene is TRBV20-1, the J gene TRBJ2-7; possibly TRBD1 for D (6 bases). Trimming took off 6 bases at V and 2 bases at J, with 11 bases between the two ends. CDR3 size: 12 residues. Germline V gene sequence: CDR1 DFQATT, CDR2 SNEGSKA (reference sequence). The CDR3 loop reads CSARDTPYEQYF. CDR3 sequence (DNA): TGCAGTGCCCGGGACACTCCCTACGAGCAGTACTTC.

There are many counts of this clonotype. The chain links TRBV7-8 to TRBJ1-4, with TRBD1 identical over 9 bases. Looked up from germline, CDR1 is SGHVS and CDR2 is FQNEAQ. The CDR3 spans 14 residues. After removal of 5 bases from V and 7 bases from J, the junction contained 5 bases not matched to a gene. The CDR3 is CASSPRDRVEKLFF. CDR3 nucleotides: TGTGCCAGCAGCCCCCGGGACAGGGTTGAAAAACTGTTTTTT.

The rearrangement uses TRBV20-1 and TRBJ1-5; TRBD1 is a possible D gene (5 bases). Trimming took 3 bases from V and 7 from J, leaving 13 bases between them. Germline V CDR1 and CDR2: DFQATT, SNEGSKA (reference sequence). The CDR3 consists of 13 residues. The CDR3 DNA follows: TGCAGTGCTAGGGGGACGGAGGGACAGCCCCAGCATTTT. As protein: CSARGTEGQPQHF.

This clonotype has just a few counts. The chain carries TRBV10-3 and TRBJ2-1; TRBD2 matches 15 bases. The germline gives CDR1 ENHRY, CDR2 SYGVKD. The CDR3 is 16 amino acids. Losses at the gene ends were 9 bases for V and 2 bases for J; bases not matched to a gene: 5. DNA for the CDR3: TGTGCCATAGGGACTAGCGGGAGGTCAGCCTACAATGAGCAGTTCTTC. Protein: CAIGTSGRSAYNEQFF.

This clonotype came up a few times. The genes are TRBV10-1 and TRBJ2-1; D gene ambiguous. V was cut by 5 bases and J by 15 bases, with 17 bases left in between. This CDR3 spans 12 amino acids. Germline V gene sequence: CDR1 WNHNN, CDR2 SYGVQD (reference sequence). CDR3 coding DNA: TGCGCCAGCAGTTTGGCGAGACTCCAGCTGTTCTTC. Translating gives CASSLARLQLFF.

This clonotype has at least ten counts. V is TRBV12-3 or TRBV12-4 and J is TRBJ2-7; D gene ambiguous. This CDR3 has 11 residues. Trimming took off 5 bases at V and 4 bases at J, with 6 bases between the two ends. DNA for the CDR3: TGTGCCAGCAGTAGAGATTACGAGCAGTACGTC. It yields the protein CASSRDYEQYV.

The chain couples TRBV19 to TRBJ2-2, with D perhaps matching TRBD2 (5 bases). The germline CDR1 and CDR2 sequences are LNHDA and SQIVND (reference sequence). The germline V and J ends were trimmed by 3 bases and 2 bases, with 7 bases remaining between them. The CDR3 loop spans 14 amino acids. CDR3 sequence reads: CASSIGDNTGELFF. The CDR3, as DNA: TGTGCCAGTAGTATCGGGGATAACACCGGGGAGCTGTTTTTT.